This TCR beta chain was captured by sequencing in a study of cytomegalovirus exposure and HLA in healthy donors. Study-wide findings and caveats: Roughly uniform sequencing depth across donors was assumed, possibly incorrectly. The study carried out a later analysis of TCR beta sequences. It associated under 20,000 of them with specific HLA alleles at a false discovery rate of 0.05. Most TCR sequences proved rare, with some public TCRs found in many donors.

It was with 60 Vbeta and 13 Jbeta primers that the PCR ran. Authors' processing steps: An analysis performed later counted around 80 million unique TCR beta chains (roughly 11 million of them shared). Generated by immunoSEQ multiplex PCR, the TCRdb table keeps only in-frame clones and is missing some. The V and J calls and the clone size are those of that table, but D and trimming were determined from the DNA. This table holds roughly 150,000 clones, 80% to 85% found once. Note on this clone: The antigen remains unidentified.

The length of the CDR3 is 16 residues. V lost 5 bases, J lost 3 bases, and 9 bases stayed unmatched. Germline assignment: CDR1 SEHNR and CDR2 FQNEAQ (reference sequence). The chain is built from TRBV7-9 and TRBJ2-7; 11 bases fit TRBD1. This TCR came from a male donor in good health and CMV-seropositive. The sample consisted of PBMCs. Here the CDR3 DNA reads TGTGCCAGCAGCCCTCCGGTGGGACAGGGGGTCTACGAGCAGTACTTC. Translation: CASSPPVGQGVYEQYF. Looking up the rest from reference TRBV7-9 and TRBJ2-7 gives the full variable domain: DTGVSQNPRHKITKRGQNVTFRCDPISEHNRLYWYRQTLGQGPEFLTYFQNEAQLEKSRLLSDRFSAERPKGSFSTLEIQRTEQGDSAMYLCASSPPVGQGVYEQYFGPGTRLTVT.